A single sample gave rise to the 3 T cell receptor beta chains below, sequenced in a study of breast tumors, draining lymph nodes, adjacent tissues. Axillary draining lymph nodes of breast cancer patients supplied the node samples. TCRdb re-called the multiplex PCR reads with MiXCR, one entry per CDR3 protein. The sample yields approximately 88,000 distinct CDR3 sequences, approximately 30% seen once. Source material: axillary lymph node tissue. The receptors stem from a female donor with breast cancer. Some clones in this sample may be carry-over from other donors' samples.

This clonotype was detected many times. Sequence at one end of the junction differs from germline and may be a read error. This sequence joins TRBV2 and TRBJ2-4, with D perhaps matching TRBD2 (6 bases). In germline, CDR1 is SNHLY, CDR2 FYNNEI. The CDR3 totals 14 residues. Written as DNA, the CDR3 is TGTGCCAGCAGGGAAGCGGGAGCCAAAAACATTCAGTACTTC. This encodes CASREAGAKNIQYF.

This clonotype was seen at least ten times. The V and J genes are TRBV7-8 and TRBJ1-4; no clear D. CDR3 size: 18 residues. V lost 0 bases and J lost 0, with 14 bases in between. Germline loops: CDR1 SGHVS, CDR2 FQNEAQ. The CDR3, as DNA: TGTGCCAGCAGCTTAGCGTACCGCCTCGAGACAACTAATGAAAAACTGTTTTTT. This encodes CASSLAYRLETTNEKLFF.

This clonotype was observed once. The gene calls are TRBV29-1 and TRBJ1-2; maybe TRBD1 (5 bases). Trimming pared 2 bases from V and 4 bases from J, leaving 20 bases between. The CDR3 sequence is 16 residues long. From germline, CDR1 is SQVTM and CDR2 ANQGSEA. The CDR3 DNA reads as TGCAGCGTTGAAAAGCGCCGGGGCCAAGTCCGCTATGGCTACACCTTC. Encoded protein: CSVEKRRGQVRYGYTF.